A selection of T cell receptor beta chains follows, all from one sample in a study of T cell clonotyping in hematopoietic cell transplantation. Clones were read by immunoSEQ multiplex PCR, and TCRdb kept only the in-frame ones, dropping some. The table lists around 6,000 clones, about 97% of them singletons, with 15% to 19% in the top ten. The material was peripheral blood mononuclear cells, obtained before stem cell transplant. The receptors originated from a man between 65 and 85 years old with acute myeloid leukemia. Some clones in this sample may be carry-over from other donors' samples. The CDR3 runs from the conserved cysteine through the conserved F or W.

v_gene	j_gene	CDR3aa
TRBV6-1	TRBJ1-2	CASRRGEDYGYTF
TRBV11-2	TRBJ2-7	CASSSYGGRLYEQYF
TRBV18	TRBJ1-5	CASSPNSNQPQHF
TRBV30	TRBJ1-2	CAWGGEYYGYTF
TRBV6-5	TRBJ1-1	CASSPRKQNTEAFF
TRBV27	TRBJ2-6	CASSPPGRNRPGANVLTF
TRBV11-3	TRBJ2-3	CASSPGGTPTDTQYF
TRBV9	TRBJ1-1	CASSVVGVNTEAFF
TRBV18	TRBJ1-1	CASSAQGGGTEAFF
TRBV5-1	TRBJ1-6	CASSLEADRGSPLHF
TRBV29-1	TRBJ2-4	CSVEGTWDRGNIQYF
TRBV9	TRBJ2-3	CASSGPLGSGRFTDTQYF
TRBV6-6	TRBJ2-1	CASSYSGMGEQFF
TRBV5-1	TRBJ2-3	CASSYSGRGVTDTQYF
TRBV23-1	TRBJ1-4	CASSLGDILGEKLFF
TRBV7-2	TRBJ2-7	CASSPKGGMSSYEQYF
TRBV6-1	TRBJ2-1	CASESWTENEQFF
TRBV10-3	TRBJ1-2	CAISESDREDYGYTF
TRBV11-3	TRBJ2-1	CASSLVEPGEQFF
TRBV11-3	TRBJ2-2	CASSPKRDTGELFF
TRBV5-6	TRBJ2-7	CASSPGTGASYEQYF
TRBV30	TRBJ2-7	CASEEGAGVEQYF
TRBV6-6	TRBJ1-1	CASSYPNREKGTEAFF
TRBV19	TRBJ1-5	CASSMGLDRGGFGGPQHF
TRBV29-1	TRBJ1-2	CSVRTGGPYGYTF
TRBV6-5	TRBJ1-5	CASSPGTGANQPQHF
TRBV6-5	TRBJ1-1	CASSPRQGATEAFF
TRBV7-3	TRBJ2-7	CASSFRTGIAYEQYF
TRBV6-5	TRBJ2-2	CASNRQGAGELFF
TRBV5-4	TRBJ1-2	CASSLGGIPGYGYTF
TRBV19	TRBJ1-1	CASSILVATNTEAFF
TRBV6-1	TRBJ1-4	CASRANTKLFF
TRBV5-1	TRBJ1-1	CASSLVAGAKYTEAFF
TRBV19	TRBJ1-5	CASSFPGLLIAGNQPQHF
TRBV25-1	TRBJ2-3	CASSDYLTDTQYF
TRBV6-5	TRBJ2-5	CASTPLTGHQETQYF
TRBV5-1	TRBJ1-5	CASSPTAGNQPQHF
TRBV6-6	TRBJ1-6	CASSSESDGNSPLHF
TRBV11-1	TRBJ1-3	CASSLSGNTIYF
TRBV4-3	TRBJ1-2	CASSLDRVNYGYTF
TRBV5-1	TRBJ1-6	CASSLRGPDNSPLHF
TRBV5-1	TRBJ1-2	CASTFGGLGYGYTF
TRBV4-1	TRBJ1-4	CASSQEASGRSNEKLFF
TRBV11-3	TRBJ2-7	CASSPQGGSPPYEQYF